The entry that follows covers one T cell receptor (beta chain) sequence. This clonotype showed up many times. There is no known antigen for this receptor. Base qualities are not recorded, but no much larger clone differs from it by a single base. From its cysteine to its phenylalanine, the CDR3 spans 15 amino acids. Only the CDR3 part of the read is kept: 45 bases, read in frame from the first base. From the germline V gene, CDR1 is SGHTA and CDR2 is FQGNSA. V lost 5 bases and J lost 5 bases; the stretch between them is 16 bases long. The run used an Illumina HiSeq 2500. TCR beta libraries were prepared by quantitative 5'-RACE with molecular barcodes. On the authors' methods: Disease-linked TCR variants were identified with a new computational method built on a probabilistic model of VDJ rearrangement. TCRdb handled the public reads itself, with Q25 trimming in fastp and clone calling in MiXCR, and kept productive beta chains. Every entry covers one CDR3 protein and lists the most common genes and DNA from its rows. It is TCRdb's table, rather than the study itself, that gives the V and J calls and clone size. The sample contains around 770,000 distinct CDR3 sequences, roughly 10% of them found a single time. Jointly, the top ten make up about 0.49% of the sample.

This sample is drawn from a study of CD8 T cells in ankylosing spondylitis (dated 2017 in TCRdb). In terms of the full investigation: The study set out to find disease-linked TCR variants by profiling T cell receptor beta repertoires in ankylosing spondylitis patients and healthy donors. The full study cohort was made up of under 30 ankylosing spondylitis patients and more than 90 healthy donors. Samples of peripheral blood were taken, and for ankylosing spondylitis patients, synovial fluid was collected as well. Findings and caveats that apply to the study as a whole: Blood from ankylosing spondylitis patients appeared to be characterized by a TCR beta motif composed of roughly 8 highly homologous amino acid variants. Some of the motif variants had been reported before in the synovial fluid and blood of reactive arthritis patients, a finding that suggests common disease-initiation mechanisms. In peripheral blood, the disease-linked clones were found at relatively low frequencies and had a CD8+ phenotype. The disease-linked clones were reported as significantly enriched in matched synovial fluid samples from ankylosing spondylitis patients.

Sequencing input: blood, either unsorted or a sorted T cell fraction (not recorded which). The rearrangement joined TRBV7-2 to TRBJ2-1, with the D gene possibly TRBD1 or TRBD2, each one fitting 5 bases. This TCR was recovered from a male donor with ankylosing spondylitis. The CDR3 protein: CASSPPGPIDNEQFF. The DNA sequence is given as TGTGCCAGCAGCCCCCCGGGACCGATCGACAATGAGCAGTTCTTC.